Presented here are 8 T cell receptor beta chains from one specimen sequenced in a study of beta chain features in type 1 diabetes. Investigators reverse transcribed all isolated RNA, so they sequenced expressed TCRB transcripts. Some clones are missing from TCRdb's copy, which holds only in-frame ones; the method was immunoSEQ multiplex PCR. The sample has 600,000 to 700,000 clones; about an eighth are singletons. Their recognized antigens are unknown. Whole-study results and caveats: All four CD4+ subsets from Type 1 diabetes patients carried moderately but significantly shorter TCRB CDR3s.

The sample was naive CD4+ T cells from blood. The receptor source for this set is a man aged 18 to 30 with type 1 diabetes.

V is TRBV30 and J is TRBJ2-5, with 10 bases identical to TRBD1. The germline V gene encodes CDR1 GTSNPN and CDR2 SVGIG (reference sequence). The CDR3 spans 13 residues. Trimming took 5 bases from V and 2 from J; bases not matched to a gene: 2. The CDR3: CAWDRGLQETQYF. The CDR3, as DNA: TGTGCCTGGGACAGGGGGCTTCAAGAGACCCAGTACTTC.

This chain connects TRBV10-3 to TRBJ1-1; no clear D gene. Deletions cut 10 bases from V and 0 bases from J, with 18 bases between. This CDR3 contains 15 residues. Germline-derived CDR1 and CDR2 are ENHRY and SYGVKD. CDR3 residues: CATLGNAKVNTEAFF. CDR3 sequence (DNA): TGTGCCACCTTAGGGAATGCTAAGGTGAACACTGAAGCTTTCTTT.

This clone came up a few times. V and J are TRBV5-8 and TRBJ1-1; D gene unclear. V shed 0 bases and J shed 2 bases, with 8 bases lying between them. Germline V gene lookup returns CDR1 SGHTS and CDR2 YDEGEE. The CDR3 is 14 residues long. This chain's CDR3 is CASSLDARNTEAFF. In DNA form, the CDR3 reads TGTGCCAGCAGCTTGGACGCCAGAAACACTGAAGCTTTCTTT.

This chain links TRBV5-1 with TRBJ2-7, with TRBD1 identical over 9 bases. The CDR3 consists of 13 residues. V lost 3 bases and J lost 5; bases outside the gene matches: 3. Germline V CDR1 and CDR2: SGHRS, YFSETQ. CDR3 loop: CASSSGTGNEQYF. The CDR3 region has the DNA TGCGCCAGCAGCTCCGGGACAGGGAACGAGCAGTACTTC.

About this clone itself: Other DNA sequences in this sample translate to the same CDR3. The V call is TRBV5-1, the J call TRBJ2-3, with D tentatively TRBD2 (6 bases). Trimming removed 4 bases from V and 0 bases from J, with 9 bases in between. CDR1 and CDR2 from the germline V gene are SGHRS and YFSETQ. The CDR3 sequence is 14 residues long. The CDR3 reads CASSPGTSTDTQYF. The CDR3 bases are TGCGCCAGCAGCCCGGGGACTAGCACAGATACGCAGTATTTT.

This clone was found a few times. The sample holds other DNA sequences that translate to the same CDR3. The chain carries TRBV30 and TRBJ1-5; possibly TRBD1 for D (6 bases). The germline gives CDR1 GTSNPN, CDR2 SVGIG (reference sequence). V was pared by 3 bases and J by 1 base, with 10 bases between. The CDR3 has 14 amino acids. Here the CDR3 DNA reads TGTGCCTGGAGCGCAGGACAGAGCAATCAGCCCCAGCATTTT. Its translation is CAWSAGQSNQPQHF. The full variable domain, rest sourced from reference TRBV30 and TRBJ1-5, is SQTIHQWPATLVQPVGSPLSLECTVEGTSNPNLYWYRQAAGRGLQLLFYSVGIGQISSEVPQNLSASRPQDRQFILSSKKLLLSDSGFYLCAWSAGQSNQPQHFGDGTRLSIL.

This clone was counted between two and nine times. The rearrangement links TRBV30 to TRBJ2-7, with TRBD2 matching over 8 bases. V trimming: 7 bases; J trimming: 3 bases; junction bases outside the gene matches: 11. CDR1 GTSNPN and CDR2 SVGIG come from the germline V gene (reference sequence). This CDR3 comprises 14 residues. CDR3 region: CASSAGTRYYEQYF. CDR3 nucleotides: TGTGCCTCGTCAGCCGGGACTAGGTACTACGAGCAGTACTTC.

This clone was picked up a small number of times. This chain joins TRBV15 and TRBJ2-7, with 9 nucleotides matching TRBD2. This CDR3 is 15 amino acids long. Germline loops: CDR1 LNHNV, CDR2 YYDKDF (reference sequence). Trimming at V came to 0 bases and at J to 7 bases, leaving 7 bases not matched to a gene. In DNA form, the CDR3 reads TGTGCCACCAGCAGAGAACCTAGCGGGGTTTCGGAGCAGTACTTC. Its translation: CATSREPSGVSEQYF.